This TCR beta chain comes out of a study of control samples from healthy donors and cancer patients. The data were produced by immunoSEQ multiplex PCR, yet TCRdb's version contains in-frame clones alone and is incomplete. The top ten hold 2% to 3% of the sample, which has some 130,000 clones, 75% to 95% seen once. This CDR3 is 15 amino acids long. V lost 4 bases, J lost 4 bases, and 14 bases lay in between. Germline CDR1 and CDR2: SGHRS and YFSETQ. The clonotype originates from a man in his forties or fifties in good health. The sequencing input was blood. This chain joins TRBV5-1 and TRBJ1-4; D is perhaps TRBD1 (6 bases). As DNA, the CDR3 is TGCGCCAGCAGCAAACGCAAGGGGGGTAATGAAAAACTGTTTTTT. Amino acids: CASSKRKGGNEKLFF.